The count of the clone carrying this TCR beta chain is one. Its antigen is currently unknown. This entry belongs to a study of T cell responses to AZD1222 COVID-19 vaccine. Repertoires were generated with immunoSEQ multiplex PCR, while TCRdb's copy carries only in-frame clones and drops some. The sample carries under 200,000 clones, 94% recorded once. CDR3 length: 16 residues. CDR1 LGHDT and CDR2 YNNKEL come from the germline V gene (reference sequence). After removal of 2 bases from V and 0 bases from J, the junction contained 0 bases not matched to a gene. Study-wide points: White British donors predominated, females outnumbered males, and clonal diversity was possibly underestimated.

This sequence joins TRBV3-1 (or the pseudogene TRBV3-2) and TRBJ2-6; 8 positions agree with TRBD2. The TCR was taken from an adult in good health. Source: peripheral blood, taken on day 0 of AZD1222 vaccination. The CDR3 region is CASSQTSGSGANVLTF. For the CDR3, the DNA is TGTGCCAGCAGCCAAACTAGCGGCTCTGGGGCCAACGTCCTGACTTTC.